What follows is one T cell receptor beta chain and its context. Its antigen is currently not known. No much larger clone exists at a distance of one base, and base qualities are not known. The germline V gene (reference sequence) specifies MNHEY as CDR1 and SMNVEV as CDR2. Deletion took 4 bases off V and 6 bases off J, with a span of 12 bases between the germline ends. Its CDR3 holds 13 amino acids, cysteine through phenylalanine. Only the CDR3 region is kept as DNA, spanning 39 bases read in frame from base 1. Preparation of the library involved the immunoSEQ multiplex PCR assay. The deep sequencing platform assayed 80,000 to 100,000 TCR templates per sample. Genomic DNA extracted from sorted T cells was used for TCRbeta CDR3 sequencing. The paper's processing steps were these. The R programming language was used for the clonal analysis of the TCRbeta CDR3 data. Unstimulated samples were compared with post-reaction CFSE-low samples to define alloreactive CD4+ and CD8+ clones. By matching sequences to the repertoires of sorted unstimulated Treg and non-Treg cells, each alloreactive CD4+ clone was assigned a regulatory or non-regulatory origin. TCRdb provides this immuneACCESS table in a form limited to in-frame rearrangements. Some clones are lacking; in checked studies, under half of them reflect an unresolved V gene, and why the rest are absent is not known. The V and J calls and clone size are taken from that table; D and trimming were inferred from the DNA. For this sample the table gives about 62,000 clones, of which roughly 78% were detected only once. The ten largest clones add up to about 0.41% of the sample.

This sample stems from a study of siplizumab effects on memory and regulatory T cells (dated 2019 in TCRdb). In terms of the full investigation: The effect of the anti-CD2 antibody siplizumab on alloreactive T-cell subsets was examined in allogeneic mixed lymphocyte reactions constructed from human PBMCs. Paper-wide results and their limitations: Whether proliferating Tregs from siplizumab cultures were suppressive was not functionally confirmed. The cumulative frequency of alloreactive sequences that could be traced back to unstimulated CD4+ memory T cells was significantly reduced by siplizumab. Because sequences at frequencies below about 10^-5 were poorly captured, only a minor fraction of alloreactive clones could be mapped back to unstimulated subsets. Of the alloreactive CD4+ clones that could be mapped, the Treg-derived share averaged around 64% with siplizumab compared with under 35% in control reactions. For roughly 75-97% of proliferating CD4+ or CD8+ clones, no naive or memory phenotype could be assigned. Greater diversity appeared to be present in unstimulated naive T cells than in memory T cells, and a substantial contribution to the alloresponse seemed to be made by naive cells.

In addition, sequencing in three donor pairs included unstimulated CD8+ effector memory subsets alongside CD4+ naive, CD8+ naive, CD8+ TEMRA and CD4+ memory subsets. Sorted unstimulated T cells and proliferating T cells recovered from mixed lymphocyte reactions were subjected to TCRbeta CDR3 sequencing. Fresh whole blood from 9 to 10 HLA-typed healthy donors served as the source for isolating PBMCs. Sequencing was performed on memory CD4+ T cells sorted from blood. The label giving this sample's cell subset or site can be read as: unstimulated CD4+ memory T cells. The sequence joins TRBV27 to TRBJ1-1, with TRBD1 perhaps the D gene, on 5 matching bases. The sequence was obtained from a human donor in good health. The CDR3 sequence is CASSSPRVPEAFF. The nucleotides read TGTGCCAGCAGTTCCCCCAGGGTACCTGAAGCTTTCTTT.